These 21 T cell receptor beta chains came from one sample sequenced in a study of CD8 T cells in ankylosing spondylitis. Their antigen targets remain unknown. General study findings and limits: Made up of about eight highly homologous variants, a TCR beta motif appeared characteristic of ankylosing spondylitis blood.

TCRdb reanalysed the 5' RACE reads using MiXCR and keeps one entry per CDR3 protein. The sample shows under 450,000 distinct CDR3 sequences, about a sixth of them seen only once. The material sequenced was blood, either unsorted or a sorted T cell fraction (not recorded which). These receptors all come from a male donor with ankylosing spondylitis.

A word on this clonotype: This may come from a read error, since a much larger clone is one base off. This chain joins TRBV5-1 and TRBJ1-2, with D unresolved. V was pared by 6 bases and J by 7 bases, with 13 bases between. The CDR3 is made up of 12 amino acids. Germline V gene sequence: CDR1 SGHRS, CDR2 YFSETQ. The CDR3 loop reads CASNDNARGYTF. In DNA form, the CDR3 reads TGCGCCAGCAACGACAACGCTCGTGGCTACACCTTC. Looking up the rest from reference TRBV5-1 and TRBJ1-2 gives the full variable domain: KAGVTQTPRYLIKTRGQQVTLSCSPISGHRSVSWYQQTPGQGLQFLFEYFSETQRNKGNFPGRFSGRQFSNSRSEMNVSTLELGDSALYLCASNDNARGYTFGSGTRLTVV.

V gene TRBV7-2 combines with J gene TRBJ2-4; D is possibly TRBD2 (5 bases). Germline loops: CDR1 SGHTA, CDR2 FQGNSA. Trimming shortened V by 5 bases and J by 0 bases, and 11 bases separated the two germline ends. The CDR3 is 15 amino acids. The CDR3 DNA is TGTGCCAGCAGCCCCACTCGGGGAGCCAAAAACATTCAGTACTTC. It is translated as CASSPTRGAKNIQYF. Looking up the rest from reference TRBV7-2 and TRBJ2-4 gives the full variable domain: GAGVSQSPSNKVTEKGKDVELRCDPISGHTALYWYRQSLGQGLEFLIYFQGNSAPDKSGLPSDRFSAERTGGSVSTLTIQRTQQEDSAVYLCASSPTRGAKNIQYFGAGTRLSVL.

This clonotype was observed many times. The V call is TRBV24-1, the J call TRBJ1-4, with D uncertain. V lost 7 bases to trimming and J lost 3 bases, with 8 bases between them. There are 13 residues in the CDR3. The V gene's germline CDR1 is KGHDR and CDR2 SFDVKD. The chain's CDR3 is CATSQGANEKLFF. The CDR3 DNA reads TGTGCCACCAGCCAAGGCGCTAATGAAAAACTGTTTTTT.

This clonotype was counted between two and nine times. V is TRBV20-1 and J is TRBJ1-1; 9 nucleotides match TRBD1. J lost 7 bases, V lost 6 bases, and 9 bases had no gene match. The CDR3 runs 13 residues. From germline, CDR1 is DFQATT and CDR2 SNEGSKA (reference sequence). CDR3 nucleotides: TGCAGTGCCAGGACAGGGGCGGGTAGTGAAGCTTTCTTT. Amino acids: CSARTGAGSEAFF.

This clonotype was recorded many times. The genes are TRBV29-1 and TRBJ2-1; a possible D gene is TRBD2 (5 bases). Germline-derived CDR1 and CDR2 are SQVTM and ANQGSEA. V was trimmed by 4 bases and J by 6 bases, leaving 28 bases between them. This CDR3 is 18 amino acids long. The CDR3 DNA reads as TGCAGCGTTGCAGCTCCGGGGAGCCCCGGACCGGTGTCCAATGAGCAGTTCTTC. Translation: CSVAAPGSPGPVSNEQFF.

CDR3 region: CASSEGVNWPFGYTF. The CDR3 nucleotides are TGTGCCAGCAGTGAAGGTGTAAACTGGCCTTTTGGCTACACCTTC. The gene calls are TRBV6-1 and TRBJ1-2; no definite D call. Trimming stripped 1 base from V and 7 bases from J, with 16 bases between. The CDR3 sequence is 15 residues long. Germline assignment: CDR1 MNHNS and CDR2 SASEGT.

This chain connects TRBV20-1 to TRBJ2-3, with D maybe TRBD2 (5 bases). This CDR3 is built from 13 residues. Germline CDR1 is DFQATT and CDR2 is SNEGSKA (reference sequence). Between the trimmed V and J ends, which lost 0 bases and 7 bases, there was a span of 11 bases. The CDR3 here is CSARDKGAHTQYF. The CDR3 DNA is TGCAGTGCTAGAGATAAGGGAGCACATACGCAGTATTTT.

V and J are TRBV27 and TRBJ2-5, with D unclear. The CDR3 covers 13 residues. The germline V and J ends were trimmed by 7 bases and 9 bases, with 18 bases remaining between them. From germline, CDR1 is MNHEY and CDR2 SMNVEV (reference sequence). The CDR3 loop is CASTWSPQGPQYF. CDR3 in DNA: TGTGCCAGCACTTGGTCTCCCCAAGGGCCCCAGTACTTC.

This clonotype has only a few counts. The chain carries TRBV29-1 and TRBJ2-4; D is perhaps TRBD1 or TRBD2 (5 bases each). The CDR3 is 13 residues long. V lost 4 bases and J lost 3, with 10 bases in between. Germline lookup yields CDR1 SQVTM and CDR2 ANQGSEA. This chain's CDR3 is CSVVGTSKNIQYF. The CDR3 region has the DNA TGCAGCGTTGTGGGGACGAGCAAAAACATTCAGTACTTC.

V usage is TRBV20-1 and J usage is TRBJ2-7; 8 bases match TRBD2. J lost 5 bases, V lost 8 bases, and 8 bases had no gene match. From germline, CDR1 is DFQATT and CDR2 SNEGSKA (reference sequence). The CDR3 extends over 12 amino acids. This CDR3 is CSTSGTSDEQYF. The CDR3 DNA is TGCAGTACTTCCGGGACTAGTGACGAGCAGTACTTC.

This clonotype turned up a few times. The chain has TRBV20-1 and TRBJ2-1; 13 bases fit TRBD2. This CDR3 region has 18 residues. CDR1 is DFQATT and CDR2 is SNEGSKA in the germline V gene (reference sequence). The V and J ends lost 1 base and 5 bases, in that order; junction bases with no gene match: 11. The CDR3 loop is CSARAVFGTSGTNNEQFF. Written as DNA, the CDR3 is TGCAGTGCTAGAGCGGTTTTCGGGACTAGCGGGACTAACAATGAGCAGTTCTTC.

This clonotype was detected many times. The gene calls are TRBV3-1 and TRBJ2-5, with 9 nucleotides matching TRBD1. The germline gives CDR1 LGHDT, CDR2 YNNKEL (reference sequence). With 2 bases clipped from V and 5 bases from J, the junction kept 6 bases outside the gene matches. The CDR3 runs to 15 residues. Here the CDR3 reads CASSQTTGGLETQYF. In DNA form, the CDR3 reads TGTGCCAGCAGCCAAACGACAGGGGGTTTGGAGACCCAGTACTTC.

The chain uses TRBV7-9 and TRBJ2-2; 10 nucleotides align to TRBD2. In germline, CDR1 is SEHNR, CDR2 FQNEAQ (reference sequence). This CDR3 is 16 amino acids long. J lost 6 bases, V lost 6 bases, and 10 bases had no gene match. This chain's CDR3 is CASRNEREGRAGELFF. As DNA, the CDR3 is TGTGCCAGCAGAAACGAGCGGGAGGGCCGGGCCGGGGAGCTGTTTTTT.

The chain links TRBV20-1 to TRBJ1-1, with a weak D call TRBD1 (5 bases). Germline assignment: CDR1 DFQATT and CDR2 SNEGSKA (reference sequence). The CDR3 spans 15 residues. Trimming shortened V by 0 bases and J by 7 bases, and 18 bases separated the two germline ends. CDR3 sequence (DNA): TGCAGTGCTAGAGACTCTTCAGGGCCCGTCATTGAAGCTTTCTTT. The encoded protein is CSARDSSGPVIEAFF.

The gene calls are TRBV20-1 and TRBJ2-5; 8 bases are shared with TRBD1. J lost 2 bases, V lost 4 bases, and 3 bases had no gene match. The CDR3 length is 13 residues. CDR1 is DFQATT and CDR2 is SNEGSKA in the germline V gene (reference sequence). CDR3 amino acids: CSAIRGQQETQYF. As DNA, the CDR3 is TGCAGTGCTATCAGGGGGCAGCAAGAGACCCAGTACTTC.

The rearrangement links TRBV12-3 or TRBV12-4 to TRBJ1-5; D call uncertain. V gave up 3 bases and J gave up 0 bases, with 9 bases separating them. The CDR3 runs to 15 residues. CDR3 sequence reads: CASSLRLDSNQPQHF. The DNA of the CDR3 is TGTGCCAGCAGTTTGCGACTCGATAGCAATCAGCCCCAGCATTTT.

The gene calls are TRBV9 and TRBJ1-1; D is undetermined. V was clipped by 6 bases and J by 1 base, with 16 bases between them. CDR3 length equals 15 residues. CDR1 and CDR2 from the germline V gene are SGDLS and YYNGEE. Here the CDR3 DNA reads TGTGCCAGCACCCCAATGGTAGGGAAGAACACTGAAGCTTTCTTT. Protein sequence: CASTPMVGKNTEAFF.

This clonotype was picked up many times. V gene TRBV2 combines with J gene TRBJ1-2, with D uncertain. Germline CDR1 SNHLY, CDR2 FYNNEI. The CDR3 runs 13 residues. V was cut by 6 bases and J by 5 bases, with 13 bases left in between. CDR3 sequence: CASRNDGSYGYTF. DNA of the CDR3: TGTGCCAGCAGAAACGACGGCTCGTATGGCTACACCTTC.

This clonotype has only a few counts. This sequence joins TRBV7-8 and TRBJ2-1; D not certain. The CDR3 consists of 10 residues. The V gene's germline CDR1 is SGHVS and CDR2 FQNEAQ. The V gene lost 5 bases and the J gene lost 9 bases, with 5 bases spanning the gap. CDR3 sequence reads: CASSQGEQFF. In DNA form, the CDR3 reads TGTGCCAGCAGCCAAGGTGAGCAGTTCTTC.

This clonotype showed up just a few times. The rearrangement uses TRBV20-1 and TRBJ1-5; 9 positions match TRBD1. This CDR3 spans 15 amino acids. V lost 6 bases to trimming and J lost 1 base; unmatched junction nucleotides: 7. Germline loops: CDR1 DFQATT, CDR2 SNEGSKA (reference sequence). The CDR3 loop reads CSARTGTGSNQPQHF. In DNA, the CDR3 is TGCAGTGCCCGAACCGGGACAGGGAGCAATCAGCCCCAGCATTTT.

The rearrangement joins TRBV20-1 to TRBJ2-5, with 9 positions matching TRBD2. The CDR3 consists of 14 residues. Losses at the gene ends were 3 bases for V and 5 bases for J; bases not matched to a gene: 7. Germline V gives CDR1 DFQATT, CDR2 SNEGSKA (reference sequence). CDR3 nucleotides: TGCAGTGCTAGTGATAGCGGGAGCCGGGAGACCCAGTACTTC. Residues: CSASDSGSRETQYF.